The following is a T cell receptor beta chain sequence with its context. The antigen is not known. At one end the junction does not follow the germline gene, possibly because of a read error. Three rounds of nested PCR, following a modified ARM-PCR protocol, produced the TCRbeta library. TCRdb itself ran the multiplex PCR reads through MiXCR, one entry per CDR3 protein. The table records more than 75,000 distinct CDR3 sequences, 80% of them present only once. Germline-derived CDR1 and CDR2 are SGHVS and FQNEAQ. The CDR3 sequence is 15 residues long. These data originate in a study of tumor and adjacent non-tumor tissue in lung cancer. Study as a whole: Samples averaged about 3.8 million productive TCRbeta reads each. Study-wide results and limits: Shorter survival was associated with higher TCR diversity in tumors. Tumor repertoires had a smaller top 100 clone share than normal lung.

This sample's RNA came from whole unsorted tissue. Distant lung tissue was collected more than 3 cm away from the tumor edge. The source of this sequence is a man aged 55 to 70 with small cell lung cancer. The chain links TRBV7-8 to TRBJ1-6, with unresolved D. The sequencing sample was made of distant non-tumor lung tissue. CDR3 nucleotide sequence: TGTGCCATCAGCTTAAATCGACACGGCACTCCACCCCTCCACTTT. It specifies CAISLNRHGTPPLHF.